The sequence of this T cell receptor beta chain was determined in a study of blood T cell repertoires in COVID-19. Looking at the study overall: COVID-19 samples from acute and convalescent phases originated in the United States, Italy and Spain.

Original methodology: Using reference gene primer amplification, nucleated cell counts were estimated. Method: immunoSEQ multiplex PCR; TCRdb's copy keeps in-frame clones and lacks some. The DNA was the basis for D and trimming; V, J and clone size are from that table. The data contain 350,000 or so clones, around 90% of them singletons. Looked up from germline, CDR1 is MNHEY and CDR2 is SMNVEV (reference sequence). V lost 6 bases to trimming and J lost 8 bases, with 11 bases between them. The CDR3 has 12 amino acids. The participants were between about 18 and 90 years old and came from under 25 US areas.

The chain carries TRBV27 and TRBJ2-1; perhaps TRBD2 as D (5 bases). This sequence originates from a woman aged 30 to 39 who had recovered from COVID-19. Source material: PBMCs or T cells enriched from blood (not recorded which). CDR3 in DNA: TGTGCCAGCAGGGCTTCGGGATATGAGCAGTTCTTC. This translates into CASRASGYEQFF.